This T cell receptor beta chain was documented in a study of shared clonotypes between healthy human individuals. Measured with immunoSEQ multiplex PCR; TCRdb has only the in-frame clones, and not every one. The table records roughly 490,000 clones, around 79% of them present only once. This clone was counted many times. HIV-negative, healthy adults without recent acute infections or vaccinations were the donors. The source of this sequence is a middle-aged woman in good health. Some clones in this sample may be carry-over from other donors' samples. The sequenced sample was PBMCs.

The CDR3 region is CASSPHRGPSGNTIYF. CDR3 in DNA: TGCGCCAGCAGCCCTCACCGGGGGCCGTCTGGAAACACCATATATTTT. This chain links TRBV4-1 with TRBJ1-3, with a possible D match to TRBD1 (6 bases). The CDR3 extends over 16 amino acids. The V end lost 4 bases, the J end lost 1 base, and 14 bases lay between the germline ends. Germline-derived CDR1 and CDR2 are MGHRA and YSYEKL.